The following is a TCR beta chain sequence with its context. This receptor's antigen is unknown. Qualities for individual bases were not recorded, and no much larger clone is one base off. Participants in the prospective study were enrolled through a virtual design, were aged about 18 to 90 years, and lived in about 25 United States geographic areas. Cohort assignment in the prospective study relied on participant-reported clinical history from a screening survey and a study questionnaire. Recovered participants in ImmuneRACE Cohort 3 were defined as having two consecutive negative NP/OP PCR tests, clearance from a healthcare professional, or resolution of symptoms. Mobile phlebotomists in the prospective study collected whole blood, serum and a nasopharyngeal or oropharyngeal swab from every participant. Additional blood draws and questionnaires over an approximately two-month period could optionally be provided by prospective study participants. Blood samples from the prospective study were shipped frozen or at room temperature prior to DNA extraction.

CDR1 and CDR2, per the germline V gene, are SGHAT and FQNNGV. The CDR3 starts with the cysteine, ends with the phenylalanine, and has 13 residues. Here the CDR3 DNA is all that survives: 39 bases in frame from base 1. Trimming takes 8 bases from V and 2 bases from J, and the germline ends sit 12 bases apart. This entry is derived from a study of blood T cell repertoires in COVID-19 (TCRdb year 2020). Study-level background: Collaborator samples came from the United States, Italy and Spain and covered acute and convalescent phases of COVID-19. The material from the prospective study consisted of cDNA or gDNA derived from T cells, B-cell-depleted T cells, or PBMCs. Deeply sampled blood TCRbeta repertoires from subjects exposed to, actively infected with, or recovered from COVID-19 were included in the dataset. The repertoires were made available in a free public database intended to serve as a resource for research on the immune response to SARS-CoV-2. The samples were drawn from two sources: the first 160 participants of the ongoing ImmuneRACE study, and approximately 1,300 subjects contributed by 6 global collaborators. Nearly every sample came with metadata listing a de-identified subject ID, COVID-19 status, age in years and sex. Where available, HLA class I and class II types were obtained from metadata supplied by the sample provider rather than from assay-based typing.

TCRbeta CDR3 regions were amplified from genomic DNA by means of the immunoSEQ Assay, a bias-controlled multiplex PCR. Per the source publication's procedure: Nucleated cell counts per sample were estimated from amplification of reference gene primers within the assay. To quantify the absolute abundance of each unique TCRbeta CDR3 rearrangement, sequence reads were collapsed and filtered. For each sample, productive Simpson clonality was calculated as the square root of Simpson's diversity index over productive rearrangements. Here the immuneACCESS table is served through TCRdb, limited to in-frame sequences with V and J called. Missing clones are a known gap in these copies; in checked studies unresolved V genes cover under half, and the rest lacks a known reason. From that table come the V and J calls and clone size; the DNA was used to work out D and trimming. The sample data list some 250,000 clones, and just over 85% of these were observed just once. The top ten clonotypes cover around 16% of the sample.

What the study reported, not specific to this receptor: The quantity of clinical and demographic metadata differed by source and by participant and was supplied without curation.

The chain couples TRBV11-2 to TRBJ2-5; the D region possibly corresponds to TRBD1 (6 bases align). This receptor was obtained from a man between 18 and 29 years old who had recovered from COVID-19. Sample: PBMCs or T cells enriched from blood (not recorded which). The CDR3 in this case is CASGQGLQETQYF. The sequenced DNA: TGTGCCAGCGGGCAGGGGCTTCAAGAGACCCAGTACTTC.